Listed below are T cell receptor beta chains from one sample, sequenced in a study of early T cells in non-severe SARS-CoV-2 infection. Using its own MiXCR run on the 5' RACE reads, TCRdb lists one record per CDR3 protein. The sample yields tens of thousands of distinct CDR3 sequences, around 15% seen once. Sequenced: whole blood. These receptors all come from an adult who was a healthcare worker with PCR-confirmed SARS-CoV-2 infection or an uninfected control (not recorded which). Both conserved end residues are part of each CDR3. D genes are given only for firm matches. Expanded clones are given a class, and other clones once, few, many or no size at all.

many	TRBJ1-1	.	TRBV2	CASSAVPLVGGTEAFF	TGTGCCAGCAGTGCCGTCCCGTTGGTCGGGGGCACTGAAGCTTTCTTT
.	TRBJ2-7	.	TRBV7-9	CASSQPGTFEQYF	TGTGCCAGCTCTCAGCCGGGTACGTTCGAGCAGTACTTC
.	TRBJ2-2	TRBD1	TRBV15	CATRSGTANTGELFF	TGTGCCACCAGATCCGGGACAGCGAACACCGGGGAGCTGTTTTTT
few	TRBJ2-1	TRBD2	TRBV6-6	CASSYTKGLAGGPIEQFF	TGTGCCAGCAGTTACACTAAGGGACTAGCGGGAGGGCCGATTGAGCAGTTCTTC
.	TRBJ2-7	.	TRBV4-2	CASSPSASREQYF	TGTGCCAGCAGCCCGTCGGCCTCGCGCGAGCAGTACTTC
few	TRBJ2-4	.	TRBV7-3	CASSPGGSKNIQYF	TGTGCCAGCAGCCCAGGCGGATCCAAAAACATTCAGTACTTC
few	TRBJ1-6	.	TRBV5-4	CASSLVLDSPLHF	TGTGCCAGCAGCTTGGTGCTGGATTCACCCCTCCACTTT
many	TRBJ2-7	TRBD2	TRBV6-2/TRBV6-3	CASSTLAGAEEQYF	TGTGCCAGCAGTACACTAGCGGGTGCTGAGGAGCAGTACTTC
.	TRBJ1-2	.	TRBV11-3	CASSTTGTPWGYTF	TGTGCCAGCAGCACGACCGGGACGCCTTGGGGGTACACCTTC
.	TRBJ2-2	.	TRBV7-9	CASGLARLKNTGELFF	TGTGCCAGCGGCTTAGCGCGGTTAAAGAACACCGGGGAGCTGTTTTTT
.	TRBJ1-2	.	TRBV30	CAWSPDTGYGYTF	TGTGCCTGGAGTCCGGACACCGGCTATGGCTACACCTTC
few	TRBJ2-5	.	TRBV21-1	CASSKVILAGDQETQYF	TGTGCCAGCAGCAAAGTAATACTAGCGGGGGATCAAGAGACCCAGTACTTC
many	TRBJ2-3	.	TRBV29-1	CSGATGVGTDTQYF	TGCAGCGGGGCGACGGGAGTGGGCACAGATACGCAGTATTTT
.	TRBJ2-1	.	TRBV9	CASSLGDTYNEQFF	TGTGCCAGCAGCTTGGGTGACACCTACAATGAGCAGTTCTTC
.	TRBJ1-3	TRBD1	TRBV7-6	CASSLRTGHSGNTIYF	TGTGCCAGCAGCCTACGGACAGGTCACTCTGGAAACACCATATATTTT
once	TRBJ2-7	TRBD2	TRBV25-1	CASGFSAGVYEQYF	TGTGCCAGCGGCTTTTCAGCGGGAGTCTACGAGCAGTACTTC
.	TRBJ2-3	TRBD2	TRBV5-6	CASSPGLELGTDTQYF	TGTGCCAGCAGCCCGGGACTAGAGTTGGGCACAGATACGCAGTATTTT
few	TRBJ1-6	.	TRBV29-1	CSVESPRASLNSPLHF	TGCAGCGTTGAATCCCCAAGGGCCTCTTTGAATTCACCCCTCCACTTT
few	TRBJ2-3	.	TRBV5-5	CASSSRGRSLTDTQYF	TGTGCCAGCAGCTCCCGGGGCAGGTCGCTCACAGATACGCAGTATTTT
many	TRBJ2-1	TRBD1	TRBV24-1	CATSDPGQGANEQFF	TGTGCCACCAGTGACCCGGGACAGGGGGCGAATGAGCAGTTCTTC
many	TRBJ2-5	.	TRBV2	CASSLAVQETQYF	TGTGCCAGCAGTCTAGCCGTCCAAGAGACCCAGTACTTC
.	TRBJ1-2	.	TRBV9	CASGLTGGGRDGYTF	TGTGCCAGCGGGCTGACAGGCGGCGGTCGAGATGGCTACACCTTC
.	TRBJ1-2	.	TRBV13	CVSSSYREGLYGYTF	TGTGTCAGCAGCTCGTACAGGGAGGGCCTCTATGGCTACACCTTC
.	TRBJ2-3	.	TRBV5-1	CASSLRSATDTQYF	TGCGCCAGCAGCTTGAGGTCGGCGACAGATACGCAGTATTTT